This T cell receptor beta chain originates from a study of tumor and adjacent non-tumor tissue in lung cancer. Study-wide background: Histology: 12 adenocarcinoma, a couple of squamous cell carcinoma, 1 small cell lung cancer. Samples averaged about 4.17 million productive TCRbeta reads each. Whole-study results and caveats: Shorter survival was associated with higher TCR diversity in tumors. Top 100 clones took a larger repertoire share in normal lung.

The template was RNA from unsorted bulk tissue. There are a few counts of this clonotype. Its cognate antigen is unknown. The CDR3 contains 16 residues. A modified ARM-PCR protocol with three rounds of nested PCR amplified TCRbeta. TCRdb reprocessed the multiplex PCR reads with MiXCR, giving one entry per CDR3 protein. In the table there are 100,000 to 150,000 distinct CDR3 sequences, 66% of which are singletons. The TCR comes from a man aged 25 to 45 with non-small cell lung cancer. Sequencing was performed on lung tumor tissue. The chain employs TRBV21-1 and TRBJ1-5; TRBD1, the table's D call, lacks a check against the DNA. TRBV21-1 has pseudogene status. CDR3 sequence: CASTLGGREGHQPQHF. In DNA, the CDR3 is TGTGCCAGCACCCTCGGGGGACGTGAAGGCCATCAGCCCCAGCATTTT.